A single sample gave rise to the 13 T cell receptor beta chains below, sequenced in a study of cytomegalovirus exposure and HLA in healthy donors. It was with 60 Vbeta and 13 Jbeta primers that the PCR ran. Method: immunoSEQ multiplex PCR; TCRdb's copy keeps in-frame clones and lacks some. The table shows 150,000 or so clones, with about three quarters occurring only once. The sequenced material came from PBMCs. These receptors were collected from a man aged 18 to 29 in good health and CMV-seropositive.

The rearrangement uses TRBV5-1 and TRBJ2-5, with 9 bases aligning to TRBD1. This CDR3 contains 16 residues. The V and J ends lost 0 bases and 1 base, in that order; junction bases with no gene match: 4. From germline, CDR1 is SGHRS and CDR2 YFSETQ. CDR3 sequence reads: CASSLGGTGFQETQYF. As DNA, the CDR3 is TGCGCCAGCAGCTTGGGCGGGACAGGGTTCCAAGAGACCCAGTACTTC.

The chain couples TRBV2 to TRBJ1-1; tentatively, D is TRBD1 (6 bases). CDR3 size: 14 residues. CDR1 and CDR2 (germline): SNHLY, FYNNEI. V dropped 2 bases and J dropped 10 bases, with 17 bases sitting between them. The CDR3 region is CASSETGYAVGAFF. CDR3 DNA: TGTGCCAGCAGTGAAACAGGGTATGCCGTGGGAGCTTTCTTT.

In its sample, this clone was seen once. J is TRBJ2-7 and V is TRBV5-5; 9 bases align to TRBD2. Unmatched junction bases numbered 4, after V lost 0 bases and J lost 3 bases. CDR3 length equals 15 residues. Germline CDR1 reads SGHKS; CDR2 reads YYEKEE (reference sequence). For the CDR3, the DNA is TGTGCCAGCAGCTTGGGGCTAGCGGGACTCTACGAGCAGTACGTC. This translates into CASSLGLAGLYEQYV.

The V gene is TRBV4-1, the J gene TRBJ1-1; TRBD1 matches 8 bases. CDR1 is MGHRA, CDR2 YSYEKL, per germline. The ends lost 5 bases at V and 4 bases at J; junction bases unmatched: 6. There are 14 residues in the CDR3. CDR3: CASSAGQGGTEAFF. The CDR3 region has the DNA TGCGCCAGCAGCGCAGGACAGGGAGGCACTGAAGCTTTCTTT.

The chain uses TRBV25-1 and TRBJ1-2; D is unresolved. CDR1 is MGHDK and CDR2 is SYGVNS in the germline V gene. Trimming removed 0 bases from V and 4 bases from J, with 15 bases in between. The CDR3 is 16 residues long. As DNA, the CDR3 is TGTGCCAGCAGTGAATATTTCGGCGGATCGGGCTATGGCTACACCTTC. This translates into CASSEYFGGSGYGYTF.

A single count supports this clone. V gene TRBV6-5 combines with J gene TRBJ2-3; tentative D call: TRBD2 (5 bases). This CDR3 spans 12 amino acids. Germline loops: CDR1 MNHEY, CDR2 SVGAGI. The germline V and J ends were trimmed by 9 bases and 1 base, with 8 bases remaining between them. CDR3: CARAVGTDTQYF. The CDR3 coding sequence is TGTGCCAGAGCGGTTGGCACAGATACGCAGTATTTT.

The gene calls are TRBV28 and TRBJ2-5; TRBD2 agrees at 14 bases. V lost 3 bases and J lost 1; bases outside the gene matches: 7. The CDR3 runs to 18 residues. Germline V gene sequence: CDR1 MDHEN, CDR2 SYDVKM. The CDR3 is CASSFAGLAGDLQETQYF. The CDR3 DNA reads as TGTGCCAGCAGTTTCGCGGGACTAGCGGGGGACCTCCAAGAGACCCAGTACTTC.

In its sample, this clone was seen a few times. V gene TRBV6-5 combines with J gene TRBJ1-4, with TRBD1 identical over 8 bases. With 4 bases clipped from V and 5 bases from J, the junction kept 3 bases outside the gene matches. Per germline, CDR1 MNHEY and CDR2 SVGAGI. The CDR3 totals 14 residues. The DNA for the CDR3 is TGTGCCAGCAGTTCCGGGACAGGAAATGAAAAACTGTTTTTT. Translated, it gives CASSSGTGNEKLFF.

The CDR3 region is CASSSLGQGPGYGYTF. As DNA, the CDR3 is TGTGCCAGCAGTTCCCTTGGACAGGGGCCAGGCTATGGCTACACCTTC. This sequence joins TRBV27 and TRBJ1-2; 9 bases are shared with TRBD1. V was clipped by 4 bases and J by 4 bases; unmatched bases: 10. Germline CDR1 reads MNHEY; CDR2 reads SMNVEV (reference sequence). CDR3 size: 16 residues.

This clone was seen only once. J is TRBJ1-2 and V is TRBV2; D is possibly TRBD1 (6 bases). Germline V gene data show CDR1 as SNHLY and CDR2 as FYNNEI. The CDR3 contains 16 residues. V was shortened by 6 bases and J by 4 bases, with 21 bases between the two germline ends. The CDR3 DNA follows: TGTGCCAGCAGCCGGGGGGGCTTGCCCTCTCTCTATGGCTACACCTTC. This sequence encodes CASSRGGLPSLYGYTF.

The rearrangement links TRBV4-2 to TRBJ2-1; D possibly corresponds to TRBD1 (5 bases). Germline assignment: CDR1 LGHNA and CDR2 YNFKEQ. The ends were cut back, 0 bases at V and 0 bases at J, with 18 bases in the middle. The CDR3 extends over 19 amino acids. Written as DNA, the CDR3 is TGTGCCAGCAGCCAAGATCACCCAGGGTGGTCCAGCTCCTACAATGAGCAGTTCTTC. It is translated as CASSQDHPGWSSSYNEQFF.

This clone was seen a few times. The chain couples TRBV5-5 to TRBJ2-5; 7 nucleotides match TRBD1. Unmatched junction bases numbered 4, after V lost 0 bases and J lost 5 bases. The CDR3 covers 14 residues. The germline CDR1 and CDR2 sequences are SGHKS and YYEKEE (reference sequence). For the CDR3, the DNA is TGTGCCAGCAGCTTGGGAGGGGGCGCCGAGACCCAGTACTTC. This translates into CASSLGGGAETQYF. The full variable domain, in which reference TRBV5-5 and TRBJ2-5 provide the parts outside the CDR3, is DAGVTQSPTHLIKTRGQQVTLRCSPISGHKSVSWYQQVLGQGPQFIFQYYEKEERGRGNFPDRFSARQFPNYSSELNVNALLLGDSALYLCASSLGGGAETQYFGPGTRLLVL.

This clone was counted a single time. CDR3: CASQTAGGNTDTQYF. Written as DNA, the CDR3 is TGTGCCAGTCAAACGGCGGGGGGCAACACAGATACGCAGTATTTT. The chain carries TRBV19 and TRBJ2-3, with 8 bases lining up with TRBD2. J was trimmed by 2 bases and V by 8 bases; bases with no gene match: 9. The CDR3 consists of 15 residues. Germline V gene data show CDR1 as LNHDA and CDR2 as SQIVND (reference sequence). The entire variable domain, with the rest obtained from reference TRBV19 and TRBJ2-3, is as follows: DGGITQSPKYLFRKEGQNVTLSCEQNLNHDAMYWYRQDPGQGLRLIYYSQIVNDFQKGDIAEGYSVSREKKESFPLTVTSAQKNPTAFYLCASQTAGGNTDTQYFGPGTRLTVL.